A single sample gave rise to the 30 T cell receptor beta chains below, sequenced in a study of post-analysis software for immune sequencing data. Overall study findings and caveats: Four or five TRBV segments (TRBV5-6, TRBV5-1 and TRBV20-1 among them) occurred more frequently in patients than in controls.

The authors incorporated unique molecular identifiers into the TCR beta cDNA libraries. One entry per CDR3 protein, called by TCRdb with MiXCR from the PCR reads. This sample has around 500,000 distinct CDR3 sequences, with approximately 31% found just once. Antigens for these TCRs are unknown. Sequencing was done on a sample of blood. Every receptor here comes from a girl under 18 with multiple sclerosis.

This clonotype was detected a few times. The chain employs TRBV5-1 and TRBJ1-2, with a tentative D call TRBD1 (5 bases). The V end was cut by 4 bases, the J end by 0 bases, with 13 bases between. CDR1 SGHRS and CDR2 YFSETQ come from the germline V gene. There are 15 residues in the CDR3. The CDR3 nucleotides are TGCGCCAGCAGCGCTAACAGGTTCTCTAACTATGGCTACACCTTC. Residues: CASSANRFSNYGYTF.

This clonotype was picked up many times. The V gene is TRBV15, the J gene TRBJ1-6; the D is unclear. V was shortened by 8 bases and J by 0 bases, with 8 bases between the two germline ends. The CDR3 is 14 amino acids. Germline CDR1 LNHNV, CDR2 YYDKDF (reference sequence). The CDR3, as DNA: TGTGCCACCTCGCGGAGCTCCTATAATTCACCCCTCCACTTT. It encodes CATSRSSYNSPLHF.

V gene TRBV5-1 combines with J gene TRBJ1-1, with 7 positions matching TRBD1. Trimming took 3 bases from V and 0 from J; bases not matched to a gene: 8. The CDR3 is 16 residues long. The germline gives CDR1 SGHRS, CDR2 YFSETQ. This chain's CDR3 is CASSSQRGRLNTEAFF. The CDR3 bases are TGCGCCAGCAGCTCTCAAAGGGGGCGCCTGAACACTGAAGCTTTCTTT. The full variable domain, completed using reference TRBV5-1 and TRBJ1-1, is KAGVTQTPRYLIKTRGQQVTLSCSPISGHRSVSWYQQTPGQGLQFLFEYFSETQRNKGNFPGRFSGRQFSNSRSEMNVSTLELGDSALYLCASSSQRGRLNTEAFFGQGTRLTVV.

The CDR3 DNA is TGCAGTGCTAGGAGCCCCCCCGGTCCCGTCTCCTACGAGCAGTACTTC. Its translation: CSARSPPGPVSYEQYF. The rearrangement joins TRBV20-1 to TRBJ2-7; D unresolved. Germline loops: CDR1 DFQATT, CDR2 SNEGSKA (reference sequence). The CDR3 spans 16 residues. Between the trimmed V and J ends, which lost 3 bases and 0 bases, there was a span of 18 bases.

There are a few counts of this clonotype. CDR3 nucleotide sequence: TGTGCCACCAGTGACCAGAGGACAGGGATTGATGGCTACACCTTC. Translating it yields CATSDQRTGIDGYTF. This chain connects TRBV24-1 to TRBJ1-2; 8 bases match TRBD1. The CDR3 length is 15 residues. Looked up from germline, CDR1 is KGHDR and CDR2 is SFDVKD. V gave up 4 bases and J gave up 6 bases; unmatched junction bases: 9.

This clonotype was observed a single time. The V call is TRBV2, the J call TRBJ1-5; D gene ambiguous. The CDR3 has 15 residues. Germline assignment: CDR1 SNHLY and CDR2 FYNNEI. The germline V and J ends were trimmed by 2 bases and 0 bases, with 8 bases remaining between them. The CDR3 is CASSEKQPSNQPQHF. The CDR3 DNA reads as TGTGCCAGCAGTGAAAAACAACCTAGCAATCAGCCCCAGCATTTT.

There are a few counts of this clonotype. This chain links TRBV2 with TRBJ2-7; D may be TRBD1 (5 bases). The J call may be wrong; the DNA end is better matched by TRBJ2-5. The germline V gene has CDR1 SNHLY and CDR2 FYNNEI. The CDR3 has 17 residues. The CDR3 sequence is CASSDRPGKPQKETQYF. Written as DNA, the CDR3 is TGTGCCAGCAGTGATCGTCCAGGGAAGCCACAGAAAGAGACCCAGTACTTC.

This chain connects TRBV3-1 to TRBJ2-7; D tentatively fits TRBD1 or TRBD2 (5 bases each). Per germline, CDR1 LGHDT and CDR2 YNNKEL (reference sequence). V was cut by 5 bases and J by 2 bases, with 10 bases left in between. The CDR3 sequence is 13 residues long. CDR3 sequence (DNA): TGTGCCAGCAGCAAGGGACCGACCTACGAGCAGTACTTC. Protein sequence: CASSKGPTYEQYF.

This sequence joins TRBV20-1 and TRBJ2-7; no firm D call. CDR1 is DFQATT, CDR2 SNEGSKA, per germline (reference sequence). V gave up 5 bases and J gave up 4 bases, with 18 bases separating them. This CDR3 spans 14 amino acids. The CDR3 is CSAAPDTSTYEQYF. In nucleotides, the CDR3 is TGCAGTGCTGCCCCTGACACTTCCACTTACGAGCAGTACTTC.

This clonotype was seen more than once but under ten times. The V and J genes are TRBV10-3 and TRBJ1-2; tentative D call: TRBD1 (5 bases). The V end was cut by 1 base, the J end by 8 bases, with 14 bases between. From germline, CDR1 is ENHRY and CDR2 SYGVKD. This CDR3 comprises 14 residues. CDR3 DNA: TGTGCCATCAGTGAGTTCGGCAGCGAGGGGGGCTACACCTTC. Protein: CAISEFGSEGGYTF.

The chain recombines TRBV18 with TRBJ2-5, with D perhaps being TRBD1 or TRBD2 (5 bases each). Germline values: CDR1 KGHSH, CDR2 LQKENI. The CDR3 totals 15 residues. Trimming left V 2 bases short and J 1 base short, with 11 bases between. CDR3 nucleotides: TGTGCCAGCTCACCAGACCGAGGGGCCCAAGAGACCCAGTACTTC. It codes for CASSPDRGAQETQYF.

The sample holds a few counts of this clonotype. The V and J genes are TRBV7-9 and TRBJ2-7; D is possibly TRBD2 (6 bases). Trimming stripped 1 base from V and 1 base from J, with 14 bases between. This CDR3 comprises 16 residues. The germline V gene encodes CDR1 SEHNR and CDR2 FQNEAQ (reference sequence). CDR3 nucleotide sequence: TGTGCCAGCAGCTTAGAACCCCGCGGGGCGTCCTACGAGCAGTACTTC. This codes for CASSLEPRGASYEQYF.

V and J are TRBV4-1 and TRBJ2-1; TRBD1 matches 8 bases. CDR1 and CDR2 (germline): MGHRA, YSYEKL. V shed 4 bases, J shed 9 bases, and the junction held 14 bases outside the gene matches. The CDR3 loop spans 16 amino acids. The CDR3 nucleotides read TGCGCCAGCAGCCCACATAACCCCCAGGGGGCTGGTGAGCAGTTCTTC. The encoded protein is CASSPHNPQGAGEQFF.

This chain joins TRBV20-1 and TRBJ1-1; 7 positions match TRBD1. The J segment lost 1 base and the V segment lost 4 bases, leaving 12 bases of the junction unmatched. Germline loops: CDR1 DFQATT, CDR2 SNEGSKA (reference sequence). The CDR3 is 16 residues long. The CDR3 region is CSAIWGRGAENTEAFF. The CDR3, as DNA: TGCAGTGCTATCTGGGGCAGGGGGGCAGAGAACACTGAAGCTTTCTTT.

Here the CDR3 DNA reads TGTGCCAGCAGTGCGGGGGGCGCCGAGACCCAGTACTTC. Translation gives CASSAGGAETQYF. The chain couples TRBV2 to TRBJ2-7, with D tentatively TRBD2 (7 bases). The J call is uncertain, as TRBJ2-5 better fits the DNA end. There are 13 residues in the CDR3. Germline V gives CDR1 SNHLY, CDR2 FYNNEI.

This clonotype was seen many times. The CDR3 here is CASSLQGYYGYTF. The CDR3 bases are TGTGCCAGCAGCTTACAGGGCTACTATGGCTACACCTTC. J is TRBJ1-2 and V is TRBV11-1; possibly TRBD1 for D (5 bases). The CDR3 has 13 residues. Germline V CDR1 and CDR2: SGHAT, FQDESV (reference sequence). V shed 2 bases and J shed 3 bases, with 7 bases lying between them. The entire variable domain, with the rest obtained from reference TRBV11-1 and TRBJ1-2, is as follows: EAEVAQSPRYKITEKSQAVAFWCDPISGHATLYWYRQILGQGPELLVQFQDESVVDDSQLPKDRFSAERLKGVDSTLKIQPAELGDSAMYLCASSLQGYYGYTFGSGTRLTVV.

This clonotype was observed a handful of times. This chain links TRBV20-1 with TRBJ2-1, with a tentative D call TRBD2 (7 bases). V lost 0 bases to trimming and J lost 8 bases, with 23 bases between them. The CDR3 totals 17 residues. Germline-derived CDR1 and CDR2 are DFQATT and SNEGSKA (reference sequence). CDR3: CSARERAGGGSYYEQFF. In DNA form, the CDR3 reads TGCAGTGCTAGAGAAAGGGCCGGCGGGGGCAGTTATTATGAGCAGTTCTTC.

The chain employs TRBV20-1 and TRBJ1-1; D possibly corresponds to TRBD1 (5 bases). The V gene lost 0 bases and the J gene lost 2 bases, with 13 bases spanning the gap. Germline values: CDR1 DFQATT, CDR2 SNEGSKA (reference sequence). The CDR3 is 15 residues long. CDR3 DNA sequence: TGCAGTGCTAGAGATCCCGCAGGGAGTAACACTGAAGCTTTCTTT. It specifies CSARDPAGSNTEAFF.

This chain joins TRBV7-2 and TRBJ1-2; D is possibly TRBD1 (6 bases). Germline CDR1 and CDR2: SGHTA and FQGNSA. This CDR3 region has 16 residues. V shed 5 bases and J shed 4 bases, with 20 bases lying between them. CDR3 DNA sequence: TGTGCCAGCAGCCCACAACAGGGAAGAGGGACCTATGGCTACACCTTC. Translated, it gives CASSPQQGRGTYGYTF.

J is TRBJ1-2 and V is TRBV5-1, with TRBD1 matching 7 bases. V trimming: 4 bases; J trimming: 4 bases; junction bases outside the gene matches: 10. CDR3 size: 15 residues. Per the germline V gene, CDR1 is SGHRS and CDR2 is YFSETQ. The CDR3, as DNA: TGCGCCAGCAGCGTCGCGACAGGGAGGGGCTATGGCTACACCTTC. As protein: CASSVATGRGYGYTF.

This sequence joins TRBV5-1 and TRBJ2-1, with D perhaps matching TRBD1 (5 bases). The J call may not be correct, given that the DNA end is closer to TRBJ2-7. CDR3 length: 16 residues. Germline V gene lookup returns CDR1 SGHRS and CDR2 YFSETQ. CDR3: CASSYRVWGPLGEQYF. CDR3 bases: TGCGCCAGCAGCTACCGTGTCTGGGGCCCTTTGGGGGAGCAGTACTTC.

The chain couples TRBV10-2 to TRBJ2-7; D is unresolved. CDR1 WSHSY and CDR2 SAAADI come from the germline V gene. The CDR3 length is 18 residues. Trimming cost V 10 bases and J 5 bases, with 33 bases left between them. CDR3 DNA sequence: TGCGCCAACTTTAGTACACGGAAGGGCGGAAGTTTCGTCCACGAGCAGTACTTC. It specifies CANFSTRKGGSFVHEQYF.

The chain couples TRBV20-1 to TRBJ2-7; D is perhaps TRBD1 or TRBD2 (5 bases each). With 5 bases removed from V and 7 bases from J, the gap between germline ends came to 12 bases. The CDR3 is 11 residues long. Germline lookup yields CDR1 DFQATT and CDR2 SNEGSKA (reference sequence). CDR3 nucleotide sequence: TGCAGTGCTGGGGACCCTAGGGAGCAGTACTTC. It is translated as CSAGDPREQYF.

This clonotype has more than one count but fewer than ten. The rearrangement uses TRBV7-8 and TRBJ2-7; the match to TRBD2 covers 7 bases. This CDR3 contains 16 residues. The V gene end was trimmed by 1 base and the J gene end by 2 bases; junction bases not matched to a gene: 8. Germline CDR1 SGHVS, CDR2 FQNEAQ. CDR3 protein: CASSLGGMAGAYEQYF. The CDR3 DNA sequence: TGTGCCAGCAGCTTAGGGGGGATGGCGGGGGCCTACGAGCAGTACTTC.

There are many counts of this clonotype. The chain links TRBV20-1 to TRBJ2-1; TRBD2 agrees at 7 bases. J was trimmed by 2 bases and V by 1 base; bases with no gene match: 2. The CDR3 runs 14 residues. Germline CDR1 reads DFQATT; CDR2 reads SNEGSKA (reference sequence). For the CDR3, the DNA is TGCAGTGCTAGAGGGGGGGGACCCTACAATGAGCAGTTCTTC. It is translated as CSARGGGPYNEQFF.

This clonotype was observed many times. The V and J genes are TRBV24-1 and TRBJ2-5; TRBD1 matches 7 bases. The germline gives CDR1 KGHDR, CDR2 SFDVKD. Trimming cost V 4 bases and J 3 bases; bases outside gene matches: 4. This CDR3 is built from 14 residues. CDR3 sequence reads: CATSDPGTEETQYF. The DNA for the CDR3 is TGTGCCACCAGTGACCCCGGGACAGAAGAGACCCAGTACTTC.

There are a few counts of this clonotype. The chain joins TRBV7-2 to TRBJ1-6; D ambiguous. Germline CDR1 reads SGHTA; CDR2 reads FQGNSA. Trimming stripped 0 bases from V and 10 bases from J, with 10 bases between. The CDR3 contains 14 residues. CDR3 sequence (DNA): TGTGCCAGCAGCTTAGCCCATCTAATATCACCCCTCCACTTT. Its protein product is CASSLAHLISPLHF. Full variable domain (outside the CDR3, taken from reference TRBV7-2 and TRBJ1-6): GAGVSQSPSNKVTEKGKDVELRCDPISGHTALYWYRQSLGQGLEFLIYFQGNSAPDKSGLPSDRFSAERTGGSVSTLTIQRTQQEDSAVYLCASSLAHLISPLHFGNGTRLTVT.

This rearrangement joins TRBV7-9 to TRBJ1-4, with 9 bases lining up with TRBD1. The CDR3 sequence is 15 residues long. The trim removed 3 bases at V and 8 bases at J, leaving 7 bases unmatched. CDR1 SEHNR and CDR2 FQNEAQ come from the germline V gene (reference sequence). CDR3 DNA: TGTGCCAGCAGCTTCCTCCGGGACAGGGACGAAAAACTGTTTTTT. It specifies CASSFLRDRDEKLFF.

The CDR3 protein is CASSLEGSHSPLHF. CDR3 DNA sequence: TGTGCCAGCAGTTTAGAGGGGAGTCATTCACCCCTCCACTTT. This chain connects TRBV12-3 or TRBV12-4 to TRBJ1-6, with D possibly matching TRBD1 (5 bases). The CDR3 is made up of 14 amino acids. V lost 1 base, J lost 8 bases, and 9 bases lay in between.

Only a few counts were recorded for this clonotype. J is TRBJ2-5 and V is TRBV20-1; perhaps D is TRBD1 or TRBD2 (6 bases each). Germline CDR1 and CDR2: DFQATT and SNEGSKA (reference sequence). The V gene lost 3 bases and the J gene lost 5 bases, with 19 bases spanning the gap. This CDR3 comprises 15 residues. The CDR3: CSARGLARQEETQYF. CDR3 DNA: TGCAGTGCTAGGGGCCTAGCGAGACAGGAGGAGACCCAGTACTTC.